This T cell receptor (beta chain) was sequenced in a study of T cells after yellow fever vaccination. Study in general: With SMART-Seq v4 Ultra Low Input, the fractions containing low cell numbers were prepared. Findings and limits, study-wide: Boosting was followed by the reappearance of most primary-vaccination clones (around 95% CD4, more than 70% CD8).

Making TCR cDNA involved 5'RACE template switching, which added UMIs and a universal primer site. From the 5' RACE reads, TCRdb called clonotypes with MiXCR, one entry per CDR3 protein. The sample contains hundreds of thousands of distinct CDR3 sequences, 5.2% of which appear only once. About this clonotype: Its antigen is not identified.

J gave up 4 bases and V 5 bases, and 4 bases lay outside the gene matches. Germline CDR1 is MNHNY and CDR2 is SVGAGI (reference sequence). The CDR3 runs to 15 residues. The TCR was taken from a man between 18 and 35 years old who received the YFV17D yellow fever vaccine. The sample here was CD4+ T cells sorted from PBMCs, taken on the day of the yellow fever booster vaccination. J is TRBJ1-6 and V is TRBV6-6, with TRBD1 matching 8 bases. CDR3 sequence reads: CASSKRTGYNSPLHF. The DNA for the CDR3 is TGTGCCAGCAGTAAGCGGACAGGGTATAATTCACCCCTCCACTTT.